This passage covers 27 T cell receptor beta chains from one sample sequenced in a study of blood T cell repertoires in COVID-19. Sequencing used immunoSEQ multiplex PCR; TCRdb keeps in-frame clones, though not all of them. The sample carries about 200,000 clones, 89% recorded once. Sequences were obtained from PBMCs or T cells enriched from blood (not recorded which). The source of these receptors is a woman between 18 and 29 years old who had recovered from COVID-19.

The chain carries TRBV7-8 and TRBJ2-1, with TRBD2 matching 16 bases. Germline CDR1 is SGHVS and CDR2 is FQNEAQ. The CDR3 consists of 18 residues. V was clipped by 5 bases and J by 1 base; unmatched bases: 5. CDR3 nucleotide sequence: TGTGCCAGCAGCCCGGGACTAGCGGGGGGGCGGTCCTACAATGAGCAGTTCTTC. Translated, it gives CASSPGLAGGRSYNEQFF.

The chain couples TRBV28 to TRBJ2-3; TRBD1 aligns across 8 bases. This CDR3 contains 13 residues. Per germline, CDR1 MDHEN and CDR2 SYDVKM. Trimming at V came to 5 bases and at J to 5 bases, leaving 3 bases not matched to a gene. The CDR3 coding sequence is TGTGCCAGCAGTCAGGGGGCAGGAGATACGCAGTATTTT. Protein sequence: CASSQGAGDTQYF.

On this clone: Other DNA sequences from this sample encode an identical CDR3 as well. The chain uses TRBV5-4 and TRBJ2-7, with 9 positions matching TRBD1. V lost 1 base and J lost 2; bases outside the gene matches: 1. Germline V CDR1 and CDR2: SGHNT, YYREEE (reference sequence). This CDR3 is 14 amino acids long. The CDR3 loop reads CASSLRQGAYEQYF. The CDR3 DNA follows: TGTGCCAGCAGCTTGAGACAGGGGGCCTACGAGCAGTACTTC.

Turning to this clone: One end of the junction fails to match germline, which may point to a read error. J is TRBJ1-3 and V is TRBV5-1; D perhaps matches TRBD1 (5 bases). This CDR3 region has 15 residues. Germline assignment: CDR1 SGHRS and CDR2 YFSETQ. The CDR3 bases are TGCACCAGCAGCGGGGGACTGACCTCTGGAAACACCATATATTTT. This encodes CTSSGGLTSGNTIYF.

To note about this clone: At one end, the junction sequence differs from germline, possibly due to a read error. V and J are TRBV28 and TRBJ2-7; TRBD1 matches at 10 bases. The CDR3 runs to 12 residues. CDR1 is MDHEN and CDR2 is SYDVKM in the germline V gene. CDR3 loop: CASSGNRDRGFF. The CDR3 bases are TGTGCCAGCAGTGGCAACCGGGACAGGGGATTCTTC. The full variable domain, in which reference TRBV28 and TRBJ2-7 provide the parts outside the CDR3, is DVKVTQSSRYLVKRTGEKVFLECVQDMDHENMFWYRQDPGLGLRLIYFSYDVKMKEKGDIPEGYSVSREKKERFSLILESASTNQTSMYLCASSGNRDRGFFGPGTRLTVT.

CDR3 protein: CASRGQGEEGYTF. CDR3 nucleotides: TGTGCCAGCAGGGGACAGGGGGAGGAAGGCTACACCTTC. The chain has TRBV27 and TRBJ1-2; TRBD1 matches at 11 bases. CDR3 size: 13 residues. With 6 bases clipped from V and 8 bases from J, the junction kept 5 bases outside the gene matches. Germline lookup yields CDR1 MNHEY and CDR2 SMNVEV (reference sequence).

The chain combines TRBV12-3 or TRBV12-4 with TRBJ1-2; D is possibly TRBD1 (5 bases). This CDR3 has 12 residues. Trimming cost V 2 bases and J 8 bases, with 9 bases left between them. CDR3 DNA sequence: TGTGCCAGCAGTTTATGGGGCAGCGGCTACACCTTC. Its protein is CASSLWGSGYTF.

V gene TRBV9 combines with J gene TRBJ1-1, with D possibly being TRBD1 (5 bases). Germline V CDR1 and CDR2: SGDLS, YYNGEE. CDR3 length equals 15 residues. V was shortened by 2 bases and J by 0 bases, with 11 bases between the two germline ends. The CDR3 region is CASSVYSGLNTEAFF. CDR3 DNA: TGTGCCAGCAGCGTCTATTCAGGGTTGAACACTGAAGCTTTCTTT.

The chain links TRBV3-1 (or the pseudogene TRBV3-2) to TRBJ2-1, with TRBD2 matching over 10 bases. This CDR3 comprises 17 residues. V was pared by 1 base and J by 6 bases, with 9 bases of the junction left unmatched. Germline-derived CDR1 and CDR2 are LGHDT and YNNKEL (reference sequence). Written as DNA, the CDR3 is TGTGCCAGCAGCCAAGTACGGAGCGGGGGGGCCCCCAATGAGCAGTTCTTC. Translating it yields CASSQVRSGGAPNEQFF.

This chain links TRBV5-6 with TRBJ2-7; TRBD2 aligns across 7 bases. Germline V gives CDR1 SGHDT, CDR2 YYEEEE. CDR3 length equals 15 residues. After removal of 6 bases from V and 5 bases from J, the junction contained 14 bases not matched to a gene. The CDR3 sequence: CASTRIGGGIHEQYF. Here the CDR3 DNA reads TGTGCCAGCACCCGAATTGGGGGGGGGATCCACGAGCAGTACTTC. The whole variable domain, remainder taken from reference TRBV5-6 and TRBJ2-7, is DAGVTQSPTHLIKTRGQQVTLRCSPKSGHDTVSWYQQALGQGPQFIFQYYEEEERQRGNFPDRFSGHQFPNYSSELNVNALLLGDSALYLCASTRIGGGIHEQYFGPGTRLTVT.

This chain connects TRBV30 to TRBJ1-5; tentatively, D is TRBD1 (5 bases). From germline, CDR1 is GTSNPN and CDR2 SVGIG (reference sequence). V lost 6 bases and J 6 bases, leaving 15 bases between the germline ends. The CDR3 is 13 amino acids. The CDR3 coding sequence is TGTGCCTGTGGAGACAGAGGAGGTCAGCCCCAGCATTTT. It encodes CACGDRGGQPQHF.

The sample holds a few counts of this clone. The V call is TRBV4-1, the J call TRBJ1-1; D is unclear. With 0 bases removed from V and 1 base from J, the gap between germline ends came to 12 bases. This CDR3 region has 16 residues. Germline V gives CDR1 MGHRA, CDR2 YSYEKL. CDR3 in amino acids: CASSQDPRTANTEAFF. The CDR3 DNA reads TGCGCCAGCAGCCAAGATCCTCGGACTGCGAACACTGAAGCTTTCTTT.

CDR3 nucleotides: TGTGCCAGCAGTAGGCACAGGGATGGAAACACCATATATTTT. This encodes CASSRHRDGNTIYF. The rearrangement joins TRBV6-5 to TRBJ1-3; possibly TRBD1 for D (6 bases). Germline V gene lookup returns CDR1 MNHEY and CDR2 SVGAGI. This CDR3 is built from 14 residues. Trimming pared 5 bases from V and 3 bases from J, leaving 11 bases between.

The chain links TRBV29-1 to TRBJ1-3, with D possibly matching TRBD1 (6 bases). V was shortened by 7 bases and J by 2 bases, with 9 bases between the two germline ends. This CDR3 is built from 12 residues. CDR1 is SQVTM and CDR2 is ANQGSEA in the germline V gene. CDR3 amino acids: CSAQGPGNTIYF. In DNA form, the CDR3 reads TGCAGCGCACAGGGCCCTGGAAACACCATATATTTT.

The chain has TRBV19 and TRBJ2-4; 8 positions match TRBD1. The CDR3 length is 13 residues. The junction had 4 bases not matched to a gene; V was cut back by 7 bases and J by 5 bases. Per germline, CDR1 LNHDA and CDR2 SQIVND (reference sequence). CDR3 region: CASTADRENIQYF. CDR3 nucleotides: TGTGCCAGTACCGCGGACAGGGAAAACATTCAGTACTTC.

The rearrangement uses TRBV9 and TRBJ2-5, with D perhaps TRBD1 (7 bases). This CDR3 has 17 amino acids. Germline-derived CDR1 and CDR2 are SGDLS and YYNGEE. Trimming took off 4 bases at V and 4 bases at J, with 23 bases between the two ends. The CDR3 loop reads CASSTPVVEGAGETQYF. Written as DNA, the CDR3 is TGTGCCAGCAGCACCCCCGTAGTGGAGGGGGCAGGAGAGACCCAGTACTTC. Full variable domain (remainder filled in from reference TRBV9 and TRBJ2-5): DSGVTQTPKHLITATGQRVTLRCSPRSGDLSVYWYQQSLDQGLQFLIQYYNGEERAKGNILERFSAQQFPDLHSELNLSSLELGDSALYFCASSTPVVEGAGETQYFGPGTRLLVL.

This chain joins TRBV28 and TRBJ1-4; TRBD1 agrees at 11 bases. The CDR3 spans 15 residues. V trimming: 5 bases; J trimming: 7 bases; junction bases outside the gene matches: 6. Germline CDR1 and CDR2: MDHEN and SYDVKM. The CDR3 loop is CASSIAGTGGEKLFF. DNA of the CDR3: TGTGCCAGCAGTATAGCCGGGACAGGGGGTGAAAAACTGTTTTTT.

The genes are TRBV2 and TRBJ2-1, with D possibly TRBD2 on 5 matching bases. Between the trimmed V and J ends, which lost 4 bases and 0 bases, there was a span of 10 bases. This CDR3 has 15 residues. CDR1 and CDR2 from the germline V gene are SNHLY and FYNNEI. Here the CDR3 reads CASSGSGSSYNEQFF. CDR3 bases: TGTGCCAGCAGTGGGAGCGGAAGCTCCTACAATGAGCAGTTCTTC.

CDR3 amino acids: CATSDLRAWGGPDTQYF. The CDR3 nucleotides are TGTGCCACCAGTGATTTGAGGGCTTGGGGGGGTCCGGATACGCAGTATTTT. The J gene is TRBJ2-3, the V gene TRBV24-1; 7 bases line up with TRBD2. The CDR3 loop spans 17 amino acids. Germline lookup yields CDR1 KGHDR and CDR2 SFDVKD. V dropped 0 bases and J dropped 6; count of bases not matched to a gene: 11.

The chain couples TRBV6-4 to TRBJ2-2, with 8 bases aligning to TRBD1. V shed 6 bases and J 7 bases; nucleotides not matched to a gene: 7. The germline gives CDR1 MRHNA, CDR2 SNTAGT. This CDR3 comprises 14 residues. This chain's CDR3 is CASRTDRVGGELFF. Here the CDR3 DNA reads TGTGCCAGCAGGACGGACAGGGTAGGCGGGGAGCTGTTTTTT.

The V and J genes are TRBV2 and TRBJ1-6, with D possibly TRBD1 on 6 matching bases. V lost 2 bases and J lost 10, with 12 bases in between. CDR1 and CDR2 from the germline V gene are SNHLY and FYNNEI. The CDR3 has 14 amino acids. The CDR3 sequence: CASSETRGQSPLHF. Here the CDR3 DNA reads TGTGCCAGCAGTGAAACCAGGGGTCAATCACCCCTCCACTTT.

This rearrangement joins TRBV5-1 to TRBJ1-1; TRBD1 matches 7 bases. This CDR3 spans 17 amino acids. The ends lost 4 bases at V and 0 bases at J; junction bases unmatched: 12. The V gene's germline CDR1 is SGHRS and CDR2 YFSETQ. The CDR3 protein is CASSPGTGVYMNTEAFF. DNA of the CDR3: TGCGCCAGCAGCCCAGGAACAGGGGTCTACATGAACACTGAAGCTTTCTTT.

This clone was picked up one time. The genes are TRBV10-3 and TRBJ1-6, with TRBD1 identical over 7 bases. V lost 5 bases to trimming and J lost 8 bases; unmatched junction nucleotides: 12. This CDR3 has 16 residues. Germline CDR1 is ENHRY and CDR2 is SYGVKD. Here the CDR3 reads CAISPSLTGSDSPLHF. The DNA for the CDR3 is TGTGCCATCAGTCCCAGCCTGACAGGGTCTGATTCACCCCTCCACTTT.

This chain uses TRBV4-1 with TRBJ2-3, with D perhaps TRBD1 (6 bases). This CDR3 has 13 residues. In germline, CDR1 is MGHRA, CDR2 YSYEKL. The V end lost 7 bases, the J end lost 2 bases, and 10 bases lay between the germline ends. The CDR3 DNA follows: TGCGCCAGCATGGGGGCTCCCACAGATACGCAGTATTTT. Amino acid sequence: CASMGAPTDTQYF.

The chain is built from TRBV12-5 and TRBJ2-3, with 10 bases lining up with TRBD2. This CDR3 contains 19 residues. Per the germline V gene, CDR1 is LGHNT and CDR2 is FRNRAP. V lost 2 bases to trimming and J lost 5 bases; unmatched junction nucleotides: 16. The CDR3 bases are TGTGCTAGTGGTTTGAATCGGCTAGCGGGGGACGGGCCCAGAGATACGCAGTATTTT. Its protein is CASGLNRLAGDGPRDTQYF. Filled out from reference TRBV12-5 and TRBJ2-3, the complete variable domain reads DARVTQTPRHKVTEMGQEVTMRCQPILGHNTVFWYRQTMMQGLELLAYFRNRAPLDDSGMPKDRFSAEMPDATLATLKIQPSEPRDSAVYFCASGLNRLAGDGPRDTQYFGPGTRLTVL.

The V and J genes are TRBV2 and TRBJ2-1; TRBD1 aligns across 10 bases. Germline V gene lookup returns CDR1 SNHLY and CDR2 FYNNEI. V gave up 6 bases and J gave up 8 bases; unmatched junction bases: 7. This CDR3 has 14 amino acids. The CDR3 nucleotides read TGTGCCAGCAGGGTGGACAGGGGGGGACATGAGCAGTTCTTC. Its translation is CASRVDRGGHEQFF.

The V call is TRBV5-1, the J call TRBJ1-6; 9 bases map to TRBD1. The CDR3 runs to 15 residues. J lost 10 bases, V lost 0 bases, and 5 bases had no gene match. Germline CDR1 SGHRS, CDR2 YFSETQ. The CDR3 sequence is CASSLEQGAGSPLHF. The CDR3, as DNA: TGCGCCAGCAGCTTGGAACAGGGGGCGGGATCACCCCTCCACTTT.